The 7 T cell receptor beta chains presented below share a single source sample, sequenced in a study of blood T cell repertoires in COVID-19. The protocol was immunoSEQ multiplex PCR, while the TCRdb copy is restricted to in-frame clones and leaves out a portion. The data show almost 300,000 clones, around 90% seen once. Sequencing was done on a sample of peripheral blood. All receptors come from a man between 65 and 85 years old with acute or convalescent COVID-19.

The chain joins TRBV11-2 to TRBJ2-5, with TRBD2 as a possible D gene (6 bases). Trimming removed 5 bases at V and 5 bases at J, with 24 bases between. Per the germline V gene, CDR1 is SGHAT and CDR2 is FQNNGV. CDR3 length: 17 residues. The CDR3, as DNA: TGTGCCAGCAGCGCCCTCCCCGGGAGTGGGATGAGGGAGACCCAGTACTTC. This translates into CASSALPGSGMRETQYF.

CDR3 sequence (DNA): TGCGCCAGCATGTTCGACAGGCTTTCCGAGCAGTACTTC. This codes for CASMFDRLSEQYF. The chain couples TRBV5-1 to TRBJ2-7, with a weak D call TRBD1 (6 bases). V shed 6 bases and J shed 6 bases, with 16 bases lying between them. Germline loops: CDR1 SGHRS, CDR2 YFSETQ. The CDR3 runs 13 residues.

This sequence joins TRBV3-1 (or the pseudogene TRBV3-2) and TRBJ1-2; tentative D call: TRBD1 (6 bases). This CDR3 is built from 16 residues. Germline CDR1 reads LGHDT; CDR2 reads YNNKEL (reference sequence). V lost 0 bases, J lost 8 bases, and 19 bases lay in between. The CDR3 coding sequence is TGTGCCAGCAGCCAAGATTGGCCCAGGGGTGAGGCGGGCTACACCTTC. This gives the protein CASSQDWPRGEAGYTF.

Details on this clone: The junction differs from germline at one of its ends, possibly a read error. The chain couples TRBV9 to TRBJ1-1; 11 bases match TRBD1. Germline CDR1 reads SGDLS; CDR2 reads YYNGEE. CDR3 length: 15 amino acids. CDR3 residues: CASSAGTGGNAEAFF. CDR3 sequence (DNA): TGTGCCAGCAGCGCGGGGACAGGGGGGAACGCTGAAGCTTTCTTT.

The V call is TRBV19, the J call TRBJ1-3; D is unclear. CDR3 length equals 14 residues. From germline, CDR1 is LNHDA and CDR2 SQIVND (reference sequence). V was cut by 3 bases and J by 0 bases, with 6 bases left in between. The CDR3 region is CASSIWSSGNTIYF. For the CDR3, the DNA is TGTGCCAGTAGTATTTGGAGCTCTGGAAACACCATATATTTT.

V and J are TRBV6-6 and TRBJ1-5; 11 nucleotides agree with TRBD1. The CDR3 covers 15 residues. V shed 5 bases and J 6 bases; nucleotides not matched to a gene: 6. Germline V CDR1 and CDR2: MNHNY, SVGAGI (reference sequence). The CDR3: CASSLGTGGGQPQHF. The CDR3 bases are TGTGCCAGCAGTCTCGGGACAGGGGGAGGTCAGCCCCAGCATTTT.

V and J are TRBV28 and TRBJ2-3; possibly TRBD1 for D (5 bases). There are 13 residues in the CDR3. Germline V gene data show CDR1 as MDHEN and CDR2 as SYDVKM. V was trimmed by 6 bases and J by 2 bases, leaving 9 bases between them. This chain's CDR3 is CASSRQNTDTQYF. The CDR3, as DNA: TGTGCCAGCAGCCGACAGAACACAGATACGCAGTATTTT.